These T cell receptor beta chains were read from a single sample in a study of T-cell reconstitution after alpha-beta-depleted transplantation in children. TCRdb re-called the PCR reads with MiXCR, one entry per CDR3 protein. This table holds about 400,000 distinct CDR3 sequences, 15% to 20% found once. The input for sequencing was PBMCs, mostly from graft donor cells, taken 360 days after TCRalphabeta/CD19-depleted stem cell transplant. The receptors were gathered from a boy in the first two years of life who had a stem cell transplant for Wiskott-Aldrich syndrome, so the T cells may come from the graft donor. The CDR3 runs from the conserved cysteine through the conserved F or W. A D gene is named only where the DNA matches it firmly. A row's size may be missing; if present it is once, few, many or a size class.

size	V	J	D	CDR3	DNA
NA	TRBV3-1	TRBJ1-6	NA	CASSQDRPAHSPLHF	TGTGCCAGCAGCCAAGATCGACCCGCTCATTCACCCCTCCACTTT
few	TRBV11-2	TRBJ2-6	TRBD2	CASSLVRGTSGRVSGANVLTF	TGTGCCAGCAGCTTAGTGAGGGGGACTAGCGGGAGGGTTTCTGGGGCCAACGTCCTGACTTTC
few	TRBV5-1	TRBJ1-4	NA	CASSFYSPNEKLFF	TGCGCCAGCAGCTTTTACAGCCCTAATGAAAAACTGTTTTTT
NA	TRBV24-1	TRBJ2-1	TRBD2	CATSKRERVEQFF	TGTGCCACCAGTAAGCGGGAGAGGGTTGAGCAGTTCTTC
few	TRBV3-1	TRBJ1-3	NA	CASSRGSTGNTIYF	TGTGCCAGCAGCCGCGGGTCCACCGGAAACACCATATATTTT
few	TRBV7-2	TRBJ2-3	NA	CASSRDCRADTQYF	TGTGCCAGCAGCCGGGACTGCCGCGCCGATACGCAGTATTTT
NA	TRBV25-1	TRBJ2-1	NA	CASSDLARTVSFVLSYNEQFF	TGTGCCAGCAGTGATCTAGCGCGTACTGTTTCTTTTGTCCTCTCCTACAATGAGCAGTTCTTC
NA	TRBV9	TRBJ2-5	NA	CASSSSSASETQYF	TGTGCCAGCAGCTCATCTAGCGCTTCCGAGACCCAGTACTTC
NA	TRBV7-2	TRBJ2-1	NA	CASSLASVLPYNEQFF	TGTGCCAGCAGCTTAGCGAGCGTACTACCCTACAATGAGCAGTTCTTC
NA	TRBV5-6	TRBJ2-7	NA	CASSFAGNYEQYF	TGTGCCAGCAGCTTCGCGGGGAACTACGAGCAGTACTTC
many	TRBV4-1	TRBJ2-7	NA	CASSLEASTELYEQYF	TGCGCCAGCAGCCTTGAAGCCTCGACAGAACTCTACGAGCAGTACTTC
NA	TRBV5-1	TRBJ2-5	NA	CASSFEGEETQYF	TGCGCCAGCAGCTTCGAAGGGGAAGAGACCCAGTACTTC
few	TRBV6-1	TRBJ2-3	TRBD2	CASSDLAGGQVDTQYF	TGTGCCAGCAGTGACTTAGCGGGGGGGCAGGTAGATACGCAGTATTTT
NA	TRBV10-3	TRBJ2-3	NA	CAISEPTRTTDTQYF	TGTGCCATCAGTGAGCCGACCCGTACGACAGATACGCAGTATTTT
NA	TRBV7-9	TRBJ2-5	NA	CASSLVQGQETQYF	TGTGCCAGCAGCTTAGTACAGGGCCAAGAGACCCAGTACTTC
few	TRBV12-3/TRBV12-4	TRBJ2-7	NA	CASRPGHSYEQYF	TGTGCCAGCAGACCGGGACACTCCTACGAGCAGTACTTC
few	TRBV4-1	TRBJ2-7	NA	CASSQVFIYEQYF	TGCGCCAGCAGCCAAGTATTCATCTACGAGCAGTACTTC
few	TRBV4-1	TRBJ2-7	NA	CASSLDRQLRDEQYF	TGCGCCAGCAGCCTAGACCGACAGTTACGTGACGAGCAGTACTTC
few	TRBV12-3/TRBV12-4	TRBJ2-1	TRBD2	CASTGLAAYNEQFF	TGTGCCAGCACTGGACTAGCTGCCTACAATGAGCAGTTCTTC
many	TRBV29-1	TRBJ2-1	NA	CSVEDPDTLGNEQFF	TGCAGCGTTGAAGATCCGGACACCCTAGGCAATGAGCAGTTCTTC
few	TRBV12-3/TRBV12-4	TRBJ2-7	NA	CASSRFVYEQYF	TGTGCCAGCAGCCGGTTCGTCTACGAGCAGTACTTC
NA	TRBV20-1	TRBJ2-5	NA	CSARDLREIETQYF	TGCAGTGCTAGAGATCTACGGGAAATTGAGACCCAGTACTTC
NA	TRBV12-3/TRBV12-4	TRBJ2-2	NA	CASSTRTGLGSNTGELFF	TGTGCCAGCAGTACGCGTACAGGTTTGGGCTCGAACACCGGGGAGCTGTTTTTT
many	TRBV6-5	TRBJ2-2	TRBD2	CASSYLAGGPIRTGELFF	TGTGCCAGCAGTTACCTAGCGGGAGGGCCAATCCGCACCGGGGAGCTGTTTTTT
few	TRBV7-6	TRBJ2-7	TRBD2	CASSLAVWEGTYEQYF	TGTGCCAGCAGCTTAGCCGTGTGGGAGGGAACCTACGAGCAGTACTTC
NA	TRBV24-1	TRBJ2-5	NA	CATRDTGRETQYF	TGTGCCACCAGGGACACAGGGAGAGAGACCCAGTACTTC
many	TRBV24-1	TRBJ2-1	NA	CATSDRRNYNEQFF	TGTGCCACCAGTGACCGCCGCAATTACAATGAGCAGTTCTTC
NA	TRBV6-1	TRBJ2-1	NA	CASSPRAGQLYNEQFF	TGTGCCAGCAGTCCCAGAGCCGGACAGCTCTACAATGAGCAGTTCTTC
few	TRBV14	TRBJ2-7	NA	CASSQAFPFYEQYF	TGTGCCAGCAGCCAAGCATTTCCCTTCTACGAGCAGTACTTC
NA	TRBV18	TRBJ2-4	NA	CASSPLPGELAKNIQYF	TGTGCCAGCTCACCCCTACCGGGAGAACTAGCCAAAAACATTCAGTACTTC
NA	TRBV12-3/TRBV12-4	TRBJ2-3	NA	CASSSPPGKGGTDTQYF	TGTGCCAGCAGTTCGCCCCCGGGTAAAGGGGGCACAGATACGCAGTATTTT
NA	TRBV7-2	TRBJ2-7	TRBD1	CASSRSGQLYEQYF	TGTGCCAGCAGCAGATCGGGACAGCTATACGAGCAGTACTTC
NA	TRBV12-3/TRBV12-4	TRBJ2-7	TRBD1	CASRTTGKATYEQYF	TGTGCCAGCAGGACGACAGGGAAGGCAACCTACGAGCAGTACTTC
few	TRBV29-1	TRBJ2-3	TRBD1	CSVEGGTVGPDTQYF	TGCAGCGTTGAAGGGGGGACAGTTGGTCCAGATACGCAGTATTTT
NA	TRBV20-1	TRBJ2-7	TRBD1	CSGTWDRGREQYF	TGCAGTGGAACATGGGACAGGGGGCGAGAGCAGTACTTC
many	TRBV5-1	TRBJ2-7	NA	CASSFTGYSYEQYF	TGCGCCAGCAGTTTTACAGGTTACTCCTACGAGCAGTACTTC
NA	TRBV7-9	TRBJ2-3	NA	CASSSYRDADTQYF	TGTGCCAGCAGCTCTTACAGGGACGCAGATACGCAGTATTTT
NA	TRBV24-1	TRBJ2-3	NA	CATSDASPKATDTQYF	TGTGCCACCAGTGATGCCAGCCCAAAGGCCACAGATACGCAGTATTTT
NA	TRBV5-1	TRBJ1-2	NA	CASSLPGDGYTF	TGCGCCAGCAGCTTGCCCGGAGATGGCTACACCTTC
few	TRBV6-2/TRBV6-3	TRBJ2-2	NA	CATRTRYDTGELFF	TGTGCCACACGGACCCGATATGACACCGGGGAGCTGTTTTTT
few	TRBV13	TRBJ2-2	NA	CASSLLPQGTGELFF	TGTGCCAGCAGCTTACTCCCCCAGGGTACCGGGGAGCTGTTTTTT
NA	TRBV20-1	TRBJ1-5	NA	CSARDMPGADSNQPQHF	TGCAGTGCTAGAGATATGCCGGGGGCAGATAGCAATCAGCCCCAGCATTTT
few	TRBV20-1	TRBJ2-3	NA	CSARDPRGFTADTQYF	TGCAGTGCTAGAGACCCCAGGGGCTTCACAGCAGATACGCAGTATTTT
NA	TRBV24-1	TRBJ2-1	TRBD1	CATSGTGLYNEQFF	TGTGCCACCAGCGGGACAGGGCTCTACAATGAGCAGTTCTTC
NA	TRBV7-9	TRBJ2-3	TRBD2	CASSLASSGRADTQYF	TGTGCCAGCAGCTTAGCGTCTAGCGGGAGGGCTGATACGCAGTATTTT
many	TRBV2	TRBJ2-5	NA	CASSAGETQYF	TGTGCCAGCAGTGCCGGGGAGACCCAGTACTTC
NA	TRBV28	TRBJ2-7	TRBD1	CASSRRGYEQYF	TGTGCCAGCAGCCGCAGGGGGTACGAGCAGTACTTC
NA	TRBV7-2	TRBJ2-3	NA	CASSLVPATLSGTQYF	TGTGCCAGCAGCTTAGTTCCCGCCACTCTTTCGGGTACGCAGTATTTT
few	TRBV3-1	TRBJ2-7	TRBD1	CASSQGRGRGYEQYF	TGTGCCAGCAGCCAAGGCAGGGGGCGAGGCTACGAGCAGTACTTC
NA	TRBV5-6	TRBJ2-7	NA	CASSLKGANSYEQYF	TGTGCCAGCAGCTTAAAGGGAGCCAACTCCTACGAGCAGTACTTC
NA	TRBV7-9	TRBJ2-1	NA	CASSLWRDHANEQFF	TGTGCCAGCAGCTTATGGCGGGACCACGCTAATGAGCAGTTCTTC
many	TRBV19	TRBJ2-1	TRBD2	CASSIGLAGDEQFF	TGTGCCAGTAGTATTGGACTAGCGGGAGATGAGCAGTTCTTC
NA	TRBV30	TRBJ2-2	NA	CAWSRFEAGELFF	TGTGCCTGGAGCCGTTTTGAAGCCGGGGAGCTGTTTTTT
NA	TRBV5-1	TRBJ2-7	TRBD1	CASSSGTGNYEQYF	TGCGCCAGCAGCTCCGGGACAGGAAACTACGAGCAGTACTTC